This T cell receptor (beta chain) was found in a study of regulatory T cells in long-lasting Graves disease. Points from the study as a whole: Persistent disease was associated with favored TRBV28 usage and with favored use of TRBJ1-2 and TRBJ2-5. Limited sample numbers may have lowered accuracy. Examination was confined to peripheral blood, excluding thyroid tissue.

According to the study, TCR beta libraries were built with iRepertoire HTBI primers and CDR3-region Arm-PCR. TCRdb re-called the multiplex PCR reads with MiXCR, one entry per CDR3 protein. The sample includes roughly 560,000 distinct CDR3 sequences, around 12% of them seen just once. Regarding time point: newly diagnosed GD, antithyroid drugs for less than 3 months. Extracted PBMC RNA gave rise to the TCR library. CDR3 size: 16 residues. From germline, CDR1 is SGHAT and CDR2 FQNNGV. J gave up 3 bases and V 5 bases, and 9 bases lay outside the gene matches. Remarks on this clonotype: The antigen remains unidentified.

These records were also assigned to another study, of T cells in Graves' hyperthyroidism and ophthalmopathy.

This receptor was taken from a woman aged 30 to 39 with Graves disease. Sample: peripheral blood mononuclear cells (PBMCs), taken at new diagnosis, from a patient treated with antithyroid drugs. V usage is TRBV11-2 and J usage is TRBJ2-3; the match to TRBD2 covers 9 bases. The DNA for the CDR3 is TGTGCCAGCAGCGGGACCGGGACTAGCCTGACAGATACGCAGTATTTT. This codes for CASSGTGTSLTDTQYF.